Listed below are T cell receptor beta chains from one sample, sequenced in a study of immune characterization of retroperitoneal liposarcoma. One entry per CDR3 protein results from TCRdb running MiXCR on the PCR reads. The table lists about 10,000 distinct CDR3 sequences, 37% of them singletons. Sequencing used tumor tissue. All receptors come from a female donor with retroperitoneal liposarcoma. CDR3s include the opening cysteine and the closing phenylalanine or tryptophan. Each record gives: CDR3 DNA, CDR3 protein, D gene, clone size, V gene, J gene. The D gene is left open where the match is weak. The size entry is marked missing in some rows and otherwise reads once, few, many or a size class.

TGTGCCAGCAGTGGGGGTTTGACAGGGGGAACGGGAAACACCATATATTTT	CASSGGLTGGTGNTIYF	TRBD1	few	TRBV6-1	TRBJ1-3
TGTGCCAGCAGCTTGGGGCTCCCTGGAAACAATGAGCAGTTCTTC	CASSLGLPGNNEQFF	NA	NA	TRBV7-3	TRBJ2-1
TGCGCCAGCAGTGAGACCGGGACTAGTGGCTACGAGCAGTACTTC	CASSETGTSGYEQYF	TRBD2	NA	TRBV10-2	TRBJ2-7
TGTGCCAGCAGTCCTGGGATCGGCTACAATGAGCAGTTCTTC	CASSPGIGYNEQFF	NA	many	TRBV6-1	TRBJ2-1
TGTGCCAGCAGTTCGGCAGGGCCCACCCAAGAGACCCAGTACTTC	CASSSAGPTQETQYF	NA	few	TRBV12-3/TRBV12-4	TRBJ2-5
TGTGCCAGCAGTTCGACTAGCCTTAGCACAGATACGCAGTATTTT	CASSSTSLSTDTQYF	TRBD2	few	TRBV6-1	TRBJ2-3
TGTGCCAGCAGCTTGATAGGGTCGAACACTGAAGCTTTCTTT	CASSLIGSNTEAFF	NA	NA	TRBV7-2	TRBJ1-1
TGTGCCAGCAGCTTGGGGATCTACGAGCAGTTCTTC	CASSLGIYEQFF	NA	medium-sized	TRBV7-2	TRBJ2-1
TGTGCCAGCAGAATGCGCCCGGGGGGCTCCTACAATGAGCAGTTCTTC	CASRMRPGGSYNEQFF	TRBD2	NA	TRBV27	TRBJ2-1
TGTGCCAGCAGTCCTAGGGGCTTCTACAATGAGCAGTTCTTC	CASSPRGFYNEQFF	NA	many	TRBV27	TRBJ2-1
TGTGCCAGCACCCCTGGGGAGGGGCAGTACTTC	CASTPGEGQYF	TRBD2	once	TRBV12-3/TRBV12-4	TRBJ2-7
TGTGCCAGCAGTGAACCAGGATTCTACGAGCAGTACTTC	CASSEPGFYEQYF	NA	few	TRBV6-1	TRBJ2-7
TGTGCCAGCAGTGAGTCGGTCAGGGGTTCCTATAATTCACCCCTCCACTTT	CASSESVRGSYNSPLHF	NA	NA	TRBV6-6	TRBJ1-6
TGTGCCAGCAGTGAAAGGGGACCCCTGACAGATACGCAGTATTTT	CASSERGPLTDTQYF	NA	NA	TRBV6-1	TRBJ2-3
TGTGCCAGCAGCTTAGCGCCGGGACAGGGGATATGGGGCTACACCTTC	CASSLAPGQGIWGYTF	TRBD1	many	TRBV7-6	TRBJ1-2
TGTGCCAGCAGCTTAACGACTAGCCCCGCAGAGGGCGAGCAGTACTTC	CASSLTTSPAEGEQYF	TRBD2	NA	TRBV7-6	TRBJ2-7
TGTGCCAGCAGTTTCCAACTAGCGGGACACACAGATACGCAGTATTTT	CASSFQLAGHTDTQYF	TRBD2	once	TRBV12-3/TRBV12-4	TRBJ2-3
TGTGCCAGCAGCTTGGTGGATGAAAAACTGTTTTTT	CASSLVDEKLFF	NA	NA	TRBV11-1	TRBJ1-4
TGTGCCAGCAGTTGGGCCCAAGATACGCAGTATTTT	CASSWAQDTQYF	NA	few	TRBV12-3/TRBV12-4	TRBJ2-3
TGTGCCAGCAGTGAGGGGACTAGCGGGAGAGTGACAGATACGCAGTATTTT	CASSEGTSGRVTDTQYF	TRBD2	medium-sized	TRBV6-1	TRBJ2-3
TGTGCCAGCAGGATGGGACAGTACAATGAGCAGTTCTTC	CASRMGQYNEQFF	TRBD1	NA	TRBV12-3/TRBV12-4	TRBJ2-1
TGTGCCAGCGGGGAACAGGGGTTGGACACTGAAGCTTTCTTT	CASGEQGLDTEAFF	TRBD1	NA	TRBV6-1	TRBJ1-1
TGTGCCAGCAGCAAGAGTCGGGCGGGAGGGGAAGTCGAGCAGTTCTTC	CASSKSRAGGEVEQFF	TRBD2	NA	TRBV7-2	TRBJ2-1
TGTGCCAGCAGCGACCGGACTAGCGGGCTTGAGCAGTTCTTC	CASSDRTSGLEQFF	TRBD2	few	TRBV11-3	TRBJ2-1
TGTGCCAGCAGTTACTCCCTAGCGGGAGATCGAGACGAGCAGTACTTC	CASSYSLAGDRDEQYF	TRBD2	few	TRBV6-6	TRBJ2-7
TGTGCCAGCAGTTTGTGGCAGCGGTCCTACAATGAGCAGTTCTTC	CASSLWQRSYNEQFF	NA	NA	TRBV27	TRBJ2-1
TGTGCCAGCAGGGCGGGAGGGCCGGGGAATACGCAGTATTTT	CASRAGGPGNTQYF	TRBD2	NA	TRBV27	TRBJ2-3
TGTGCCAGCATGGGTTTCACCGGGGAGCTGTTTTTT	CASMGFTGELFF	NA	few	TRBV6-1	TRBJ2-2
TGTGCCAGCAGTTACTCGCTCTACAATGAGCAGTTCTTC	CASSYSLYNEQFF	NA	NA	TRBV6-5	TRBJ2-1
TGTGCCAGCAGTTCAACCCTCGGACGGGCAAACGAGCAGTACTTC	CASSSTLGRANEQYF	NA	NA	TRBV6-1	TRBJ2-7
TGTGCCAGCAGCCCCCCCTGGGACCCCTACGAGCAGTTCTTC	CASSPPWDPYEQFF	NA	NA	TRBV11-3	TRBJ2-1
TGTGCCAGCAGTGCCCTAGGGGACATCGGGGAGCTGTTTTTT	CASSALGDIGELFF	NA	NA	TRBV6-1	TRBJ2-2
TGTGCCAGCAGTGAAATTAACAGAGGGGGCGAGCAGTACTTC	CASSEINRGGEQYF	NA	few	TRBV6-1	TRBJ2-7
TGTGCCAGCAGTGCACCGGGACTAGCGGGTCTAAGCTCCTACAATGAGCAGTTCTTC	CASSAPGLAGLSSYNEQFF	TRBD2	few	TRBV27	TRBJ2-1
TGTGCCAGCAGCCCCCTGAGACAGGGAGGTGGTGCTTTCTTT	CASSPLRQGGGAFF	TRBD1	few	TRBV7-2	TRBJ1-1
TGCGCCAGCAGTGAAAACAGGGGAAACACTGAAGCTTTCTTT	CASSENRGNTEAFF	TRBD1	NA	TRBV10-1	TRBJ1-1
TGTGCCAGCAGTTACGCCGCGACAGGGAACCCCTACGAGCAGTACTTC	CASSYAATGNPYEQYF	TRBD1	few	TRBV6-6	TRBJ2-7
TGTGCCAGCAGTTTTTACAGGGGCCAAGAGACCCAGTACTTC	CASSFYRGQETQYF	TRBD1	NA	TRBV12-3/TRBV12-4	TRBJ2-5
TGTGCCAGCAGTGAGATAACACTCGGAGCCTATGGCTACACCTTC	CASSEITLGAYGYTF	NA	medium-sized	TRBV6-1	TRBJ1-2
TGTGCCAGCAGCTTCACTAGCGGGGGTACAAAAACCTACGAGCAGTTCTTC	CASSFTSGGTKTYEQFF	TRBD2	NA	TRBV7-2	TRBJ2-1
TGTGCCAGCGGAGTGGGGGGGTTAGGAGATACGCAGTATTTT	CASGVGGLGDTQYF	TRBD2	few	TRBV12-3/TRBV12-4	TRBJ2-3
TGTGCCAGCAGTTACGGACAGAGCTCTGGAAACACCATATATTTT	CASSYGQSSGNTIYF	NA	NA	TRBV6-5	TRBJ1-3
TGTGCCAGCAGCCCTGGGACTAGCGATCAAGAGACCCAGTTCTTC	CASSPGTSDQETQFF	TRBD2	NA	TRBV11-3	TRBJ2-1
TGTGCCACCAGTGACTTATCTAGCGACACAGATACGCAGTATTTT	CATSDLSSDTDTQYF	NA	once	TRBV24-1	TRBJ2-3
TGTGCTAGTGGGGACTTGAATGAGCAGTTCTTC	CASGDLNEQFF	NA	NA	TRBV12-5	TRBJ2-1
TGTGCCAGCAGCTTAGTTCGGGGCGACTCCTACGAGCAGTACTTC	CASSLVRGDSYEQYF	NA	NA	TRBV11-1	TRBJ2-7
TGCAGTGCTAGAGTACGGGGGTGGGATGAAAAACTGTTTTTT	CSARVRGWDEKLFF	NA	NA	TRBV20-1	TRBJ1-4
TGTGCCAGCAGCCCCCAGGGCGGGGTGAACACTGAAGCTTTCTTT	CASSPQGGVNTEAFF	NA	many	TRBV7-8	TRBJ1-1
TGTGCCAGCAGTTACTCGATAGACTTGGCGACCAAGCAGTACTTC	CASSYSIDLATKQYF	NA	NA	TRBV6-5	TRBJ2-5